This T cell receptor beta chain came from a study of human T cells and chemical hapten exposure. CDR3 length: 19 amino acids. Trimming cost V 3 bases and J 6 bases; bases outside gene matches: 12. Germline loops: CDR1 LGHNA, CDR2 YSLEER. During construction of the library, unique molecular identifiers were attached to individual cDNA molecules for quantitative, reproducible TCR counting. TCRdb independently ran MiXCR on the RACE reads; one entry per CDR3 protein. The sample shows 300,000 to 400,000 distinct CDR3 sequences, under 8% of them seen only once. Indicated time point: patch test 1, 2 weeks after DPC sensitization. The treatment was: therapeutic diphenylcyclopropenone sensitization with weekly scalp DPC. Extraction yielded total RNA from whole blood (unfractionated).

The gene calls are TRBV4-3 and TRBJ2-3, with 16 bases fitting TRBD2. The clonotype was recovered from a young woman with alopecia areata. Some clones in this sample may be carry-over from other donors' samples. The material sequenced was whole blood, taken in connection with sensitization to the hapten diphenylcyclopropenone (DPC). CDR3 protein: CASSQGPGTSGGAADTQYF. CDR3 DNA sequence: TGCGCCAGCAGCCAGGGTCCCGGGACTAGCGGGGGGGCCGCGGATACGCAGTATTTT.